The T cell receptor beta chain described here comes from a study of shared clonotypes between healthy human individuals. Generated by immunoSEQ multiplex PCR, the TCRdb table keeps only in-frame clones and is missing some. Of about 600,000 clones in the sample, almost 97% were seen once. Per the germline V gene, CDR1 is SGDLS and CDR2 is YYNGEE. The CDR3 runs to 15 residues. V was cut by 0 bases and J by 3 bases, with 12 bases left in between. The sequenced material came from naive CD4+ T cells sorted from blood. Noted subset: CD45RA+ positively selected. J is TRBJ2-5 and V is TRBV9; no firm D call. The sequence derives from a woman aged 25-40 years in good health. The CDR3 protein is CASSVEGMRKETQYF. The CDR3 DNA reads as TGTGCCAGCAGCGTAGAAGGTATGAGGAAAGAGACCCAGTACTTC.